Below are 29 T cell receptor beta chains sequenced from a single sample in a study of T-cell reconstitution after alpha-beta-depleted transplantation in children. Library preparation (for TCRbeta) was performed with unique molecular identifiers. TCRdb analysed the PCR reads with MiXCR anew, one entry per CDR3 protein. The repertoire holds fewer than 550,000 distinct CDR3 sequences, over 9.5% seen once, with about 15% in the top ten. The sequencing used PBMCs, mostly from graft donor cells, collected 180 days after TCRalphabeta/CD19-depleted stem cell transplant. These receptors all stem from a female patient aged 2-9 years who had a stem cell transplant for aplastic anemia, so the T cells may come from the graft donor.

This clonotype was seen a handful of times. V usage is TRBV9 and J usage is TRBJ2-4; D is undetermined. Germline CDR1 is SGDLS and CDR2 is YYNGEE. This CDR3 is built from 17 residues. V lost 0 bases, J lost 1 base, and 14 bases lay in between. The CDR3 sequence is CASSVGPSAGAKNIQYF. CDR3 nucleotides: TGTGCCAGCAGCGTAGGCCCCTCCGCCGGCGCCAAAAACATTCAGTACTTC.

This clonotype was observed a handful of times. The gene calls are TRBV29-1 and TRBJ1-2, with TRBD1 matching over 9 bases. Per the germline V gene, CDR1 is SQVTM and CDR2 is ANQGSEA. The CDR3 runs to 13 residues. Losses at the gene ends were 6 bases for V and 2 bases for J; bases not matched to a gene: 4. CDR3 amino acids: CSVGDRANYGYTF. DNA of the CDR3: TGCAGCGTGGGGGACAGGGCAAACTATGGCTACACCTTC.

This clonotype was picked up a small number of times. This chain links TRBV19 with TRBJ1-1; no clear D gene. This CDR3 is 14 amino acids long. The germline V gene encodes CDR1 LNHDA and CDR2 SQIVND (reference sequence). The V end was cut by 4 bases, the J end by 5 bases, with 14 bases between. For the CDR3, the DNA is TGTGCCAGTAGTAGAGCCCCTCCCGGGACTGAAGCTTTCTTT. This encodes CASSRAPPGTEAFF.

This clonotype was seen only a few times. The chain recombines TRBV6-5 with TRBJ2-1, with 7 bases identical to TRBD2. CDR1 is MNHEY and CDR2 is SVGAGI in the germline V gene. Trimming at V came to 6 bases and at J to 9 bases, leaving 5 bases not matched to a gene. CDR3 length equals 12 residues. The CDR3 loop is CASSRIAGEQFF. CDR3 sequence (DNA): TGTGCCAGCAGCAGGATAGCGGGTGAGCAGTTCTTC.

This clonotype was counted between two and nine times. The chain is built from TRBV30 and TRBJ2-6; D is undetermined. V was pared by 0 bases and J by 6 bases, with 9 bases between. This CDR3 comprises 14 residues. The germline V gene encodes CDR1 GTSNPN and CDR2 SVGIG (reference sequence). The CDR3 region is CAWSVSTEANVLTF. CDR3 coding DNA: TGTGCCTGGAGTGTTAGCACTGAGGCCAACGTCCTGACTTTC. The variable domain in full, with the rest retrieved from reference TRBV30 and TRBJ2-6, is SQTIHQWPATLVQPVGSPLSLECTVEGTSNPNLYWYRQAAGRGLQLLFYSVGIGQISSEVPQNLSASRPQDRQFILSSKKLLLSDSGFYLCAWSVSTEANVLTFGAGSRLTVL.

Only a few counts were recorded for this clonotype. This chain's CDR3 is CSARDGTSGTQYF. As DNA, the CDR3 is TGCAGTGCTAGAGATGGGACTAGCGGGACGCAGTACTTC. The rearrangement uses TRBV20-1 and TRBJ2-5; 13 bases agree with TRBD2. The CDR3 is 13 amino acids. V lost 0 bases to trimming and J lost 11 bases; unmatched junction nucleotides: 3. Germline CDR1 DFQATT, CDR2 SNEGSKA (reference sequence).

The chain employs TRBV7-2 and TRBJ1-1; TRBD1 aligns across 9 bases. There are 14 residues in the CDR3. Germline trimming cut 5 bases from V and 8 bases from J; bases unmatched to any gene: 9. Germline CDR1 is SGHTA and CDR2 is FQGNSA. CDR3 protein: CASSLGGTGWEAFF. The CDR3 region has the DNA TGTGCCAGCAGCCTCGGGGGGACAGGGTGGGAAGCTTTCTTT.

CDR3: CASSADRVCREQYF. The CDR3 DNA reads TGTGCCAGCTCAGCGGACAGGGTTTGTAGGGAGCAGTACTTC. V is TRBV18 and J is TRBJ2-7, with 8 positions matching TRBD1. V dropped 5 bases and J dropped 7; count of bases not matched to a gene: 10. Per the germline V gene, CDR1 is KGHSH and CDR2 is LQKENI. There are 14 residues in the CDR3.

This clonotype was detected many times. The chain combines TRBV7-2 with TRBJ2-5; 7 bases map to TRBD1. After removal of 5 bases from V and 1 base from J, the junction contained 4 bases not matched to a gene. This CDR3 is built from 14 residues. Germline CDR1 reads SGHTA; CDR2 reads FQGNSA. CDR3 bases: TGTGCCAGCAGCCCTACAGGGGCCCAAGAGACCCAGTACTTC. Protein product: CASSPTGAQETQYF.

This clonotype was detected a few times. This chain connects TRBV19 to TRBJ1-5; D unresolved. Germline CDR1 is LNHDA and CDR2 is SQIVND (reference sequence). V lost 5 bases and J 7 bases, leaving 21 bases between the germline ends. This CDR3 contains 16 residues. The CDR3 sequence: CASSPFVQTTKQPQHF. For the CDR3, the DNA is TGTGCCAGTAGTCCATTCGTTCAAACGACTAAGCAGCCCCAGCATTTT. The full variable domain, completed using reference TRBV19 and TRBJ1-5, is DGGITQSPKYLFRKEGQNVTLSCEQNLNHDAMYWYRQDPGQGLRLIYYSQIVNDFQKGDIAEGYSVSREKKESFPLTVTSAQKNPTAFYLCASSPFVQTTKQPQHFGDGTRLSIL.

This clonotype was seen a handful of times. The V call is TRBV6-1, the J call TRBJ2-1; D is perhaps TRBD2 (6 bases). Germline CDR1 MNHNS, CDR2 SASEGT. The CDR3 consists of 17 residues. The ends were cut back, 4 bases at V and 1 base at J, with 17 bases in the middle. DNA of the CDR3: TGTGCCAGCAGTGTACGTATGACTAGTCGGTCCTACAATGAGCAGTTCTTC. This encodes CASSVRMTSRSYNEQFF.

This clonotype was observed a handful of times. The chain joins TRBV28 to TRBJ1-1; a weak D match, TRBD1 (5 bases). The CDR3 is 12 amino acids. Trimming shortened V by 6 bases and J by 10 bases, and 15 bases separated the two germline ends. Looked up from germline, CDR1 is MDHEN and CDR2 is SYDVKM. The CDR3 protein is CASRKRGIRAFF. Written as DNA, the CDR3 is TGTGCCAGCAGGAAGAGGGGCATTAGAGCTTTCTTT.

This clonotype was observed a few times. V and J are TRBV12-5 and TRBJ2-1; no definite D call. The CDR3 has 15 amino acids. Trimming pared 2 bases from V and 9 bases from J, leaving 17 bases between. CDR1 is LGHNT, CDR2 FRNRAP, per germline. The CDR3 sequence is CASGLNPAGVFEQFF. As DNA, the CDR3 is TGTGCTAGTGGTTTGAACCCAGCTGGAGTGTTTGAGCAGTTCTTC.

The chain employs TRBV20-1 and TRBJ2-2; D unresolved. Trimming shortened V by 7 bases and J by 4 bases, and 13 bases separated the two germline ends. Germline CDR1 is DFQATT and CDR2 is SNEGSKA (reference sequence). The CDR3 is 13 amino acids. The CDR3 is CSVPVVGTGELFF. The CDR3 region has the DNA TGCAGTGTCCCGGTCGTGGGCACCGGGGAGCTGTTTTTT.

This clonotype was picked up a small number of times. J is TRBJ2-1 and V is TRBV12-3 or TRBV12-4; weak D call: TRBD2 (6 bases). The CDR3 is 14 amino acids. The germline V and J ends were trimmed by 3 bases and 6 bases, with 12 bases remaining between them. For the CDR3, the DNA is TGTGCCAGCAGTTTTGGCGGGATTAGCAATGAGCAGTTCTTC. It codes for CASSFGGISNEQFF.

CDR3 protein: CASSEQGLKQPQHF. Written as DNA, the CDR3 is TGTGCCAGTAGTGAACAGGGTCTCAAGCAGCCCCAGCATTTT. J is TRBJ1-5 and V is TRBV19; possible D gene TRBD1, 6 bases. Germline V gene data show CDR1 as LNHDA and CDR2 as SQIVND (reference sequence). The CDR3 is 14 amino acids. V was pared by 5 bases and J by 7 bases, with 15 bases between.

The table lists this clonotype with many counts. The rearrangement uses TRBV20-1 and TRBJ2-1, with D possibly matching TRBD2 (5 bases). Deletions cut 0 bases from V and 0 bases from J, with 12 bases between. The CDR3 loop spans 16 amino acids. The germline V gene has CDR1 DFQATT and CDR2 SNEGSKA (reference sequence). The CDR3 is CSARDLRTGSYNEQFF. CDR3 nucleotide sequence: TGCAGTGCTAGAGACCTCCGGACTGGCTCCTACAATGAGCAGTTCTTC.

This clonotype was counted only a few times. The rearrangement uses TRBV28 and TRBJ1-2; maybe TRBD1 (5 bases). The V gene lost 7 bases and the J gene lost 0 bases, with 21 bases spanning the gap. CDR1 MDHEN and CDR2 SYDVKM come from the germline V gene. This CDR3 has 17 amino acids. The CDR3 reads CASKNWGEGRPNYGYTF. Written as DNA, the CDR3 is TGTGCCAGCAAAAATTGGGGCGAAGGGAGGCCTAACTATGGCTACACCTTC.

This clonotype was picked up a small number of times. The genes are TRBV20-1 and TRBJ2-1; no definite D call. The CDR3 consists of 15 residues. V was clipped by 5 bases and J by 2 bases, with 16 bases between them. Germline CDR1 DFQATT, CDR2 SNEGSKA (reference sequence). The DNA of the CDR3 is TGCAGTGCTGGTGGAAGACAAAGTCCCTACAATGAGCAGTTCTTC. It specifies CSAGGRQSPYNEQFF.

At least ten counts were recorded for this clonotype. This chain uses TRBV5-1 with TRBJ2-7, with a possible D match to TRBD2 (6 bases). V dropped 4 bases and J dropped 4 bases, with 15 bases sitting between them. The length of the CDR3 is 14 residues. The germline V gene encodes CDR1 SGHRS and CDR2 YFSETQ. CDR3 sequence (DNA): TGCGCCAGCAGCCATCGACTAGGCGGGTACGAGCAGTACTTC. Amino acids: CASSHRLGGYEQYF.

This clonotype was picked up a small number of times. The chain links TRBV28 to TRBJ2-3; D is unresolved. Germline values: CDR1 MDHEN, CDR2 SYDVKM. The CDR3 consists of 17 residues. The V end lost 6 bases, the J end lost 0 bases, and 19 bases lay between the germline ends. This chain's CDR3 is CASSNLGWQPSTDTQYF. DNA of the CDR3: TGTGCCAGCAGCAACCTTGGGTGGCAGCCTAGCACAGATACGCAGTATTTT.

This clonotype was picked up a small number of times. The CDR3 loop reads CASSHQGGGSGANVLTF. CDR3 DNA sequence: TGCGCCAGCAGCCACCAGGGTGGGGGATCTGGGGCCAACGTCCTGACTTTC. This chain joins TRBV4-3 and TRBJ2-6; the D gene could be TRBD1 or TRBD2 (5 bases each). The CDR3 runs 17 residues. CDR1 and CDR2 (germline): LGHNA, YSLEER. V dropped 3 bases and J dropped 1 base, with 13 bases sitting between them.

This chain joins TRBV4-3 and TRBJ2-1; 7 positions agree with TRBD2. CDR1 and CDR2 (germline): LGHNA, YSLEER. The CDR3 spans 15 residues. V gave up 1 base and J gave up 8 bases; unmatched junction bases: 8. Here the CDR3 reads CASSQGGSFFHEQFF. The CDR3 DNA reads TGCGCCAGCAGCCAAGGCGGGAGCTTCTTCCATGAGCAGTTCTTC.

This clonotype was recorded at least ten times. V is TRBV29-1 and J is TRBJ1-3; D is uncertain. This CDR3 spans 14 amino acids. V was shortened by 2 bases and J by 0 bases, with 8 bases between the two germline ends. Germline V gene data show CDR1 as SQVTM and CDR2 as ANQGSEA. This CDR3 reads CSVESGFSGNTIYF. The CDR3 DNA reads TGCAGCGTTGAATCCGGGTTCTCTGGAAACACCATATATTTT.

The V and J genes are TRBV18 and TRBJ1-5, with TRBD1 matching over 10 bases. V shed 5 bases and J 2 bases; nucleotides not matched to a gene: 9. Germline V CDR1 and CDR2: KGHSH, LQKENI. The CDR3 has 17 amino acids. The CDR3 loop reads CASSSGTGAFRNQPQHF. CDR3 nucleotide sequence: TGTGCCAGCTCATCCGGGACAGGGGCCTTTCGCAATCAGCCCCAGCATTTT.

The gene calls are TRBV2 and TRBJ2-1; the match to TRBD2 covers 7 bases. Trimming cost V 6 bases and J 10 bases; bases outside gene matches: 6. Germline CDR1 reads SNHLY; CDR2 reads FYNNEI. CDR3 size: 12 residues. This CDR3 reads CASRWGGAEQFF. Here the CDR3 DNA reads TGTGCCAGCAGGTGGGGGGGTGCGGAGCAGTTCTTC. Full variable domain (outside the CDR3, taken from reference TRBV2 and TRBJ2-1): EPEVTQTPSHQVTQMGQEVILRCVPISNHLYFYWYRQILGQKVEFLVSFYNNEISEKSEIFDDQFSVERPDGSNFTLKIRSTKLEDSAMYFCASRWGGAEQFFGPGTRLTVL.

V usage is TRBV5-8 and J usage is TRBJ2-1; 11 nucleotides line up with TRBD2. The germline gives CDR1 SGHTS, CDR2 YDEGEE. V lost 4 bases and J lost 6; bases outside the gene matches: 9. The CDR3 has 16 residues. CDR3 DNA: TGTGCCAGCAGCGCTTTACTAGCGGGAGCTGGCAATGAGCAGTTCTTC. This gives the protein CASSALLAGAGNEQFF.

This clonotype was seen a handful of times. The chain employs TRBV5-1 and TRBJ2-5; 9 nucleotides line up with TRBD1. J lost 5 bases, V lost 0 bases, and 20 bases had no gene match. Germline loops: CDR1 SGHRS, CDR2 YFSETQ. This CDR3 has 20 residues. The CDR3 sequence: CASSLAFPGTGRVLDETQYF. CDR3 sequence (DNA): TGCGCCAGCAGCTTGGCCTTCCCCGGGACAGGGCGAGTGTTAGACGAGACCCAGTACTTC. The full variable domain, its missing parts supplied by reference TRBV5-1 and TRBJ2-5, is KAGVTQTPRYLIKTRGQQVTLSCSPISGHRSVSWYQQTPGQGLQFLFEYFSETQRNKGNFPGRFSGRQFSNSRSEMNVSTLELGDSALYLCASSLAFPGTGRVLDETQYFGPGTRLLVL.

This rearrangement joins TRBV15 to TRBJ2-2, with D perhaps matching TRBD2 (5 bases). The CDR3 consists of 14 residues. Germline CDR1 reads LNHNV; CDR2 reads YYDKDF (reference sequence). V was cut by 3 bases and J by 5 bases, with 10 bases left in between. CDR3 loop: CATSRRATTGELFF. The CDR3, as DNA: TGTGCCACCAGCAGGAGGGCAACTACCGGGGAGCTGTTTTTT.